This T cell receptor beta chain originates from a study of T cell clonotyping in hematopoietic cell transplantation. Study summary: Cytoreduction preceded collection of pretransplant recipient samples. Study-wide results and caveats: Pathologically expanded recipient clonotypes increased progressively from day 30 to day 180 as diversity fell. Without cell sorting, CD4 versus CD8 contributions remain unresolved.

Regarding this clone: What it binds is unknown.

V lost 6 bases to trimming and J lost 4 bases, with 17 bases between them. The CDR3 has 15 amino acids. Germline values: CDR1 MNHEY, CDR2 SVGAGI. Only in-frame clones appear in the TCRdb table, and some are missing; sequencing was by immunoSEQ multiplex PCR. The table shows about 76,000 clones, with almost 97% occurring only once. The sample's time point: recipient sample about 28 days before transplant, after cytoreduction. The specimen comprised peripheral blood mononuclear cells, sampled before stem cell transplant. This clonotype was obtained from a woman aged 45-65 years with acute myeloid leukemia. Some clones in this sample may be carry-over from other donors' samples. The chain joins TRBV6-5 to TRBJ2-3, with D tentatively TRBD1 (5 bases). CDR3 loop: CASSPGSRGADTQYF. The CDR3 DNA reads TGTGCCAGCAGCCCAGGGTCGAGAGGCGCAGATACGCAGTATTTT.